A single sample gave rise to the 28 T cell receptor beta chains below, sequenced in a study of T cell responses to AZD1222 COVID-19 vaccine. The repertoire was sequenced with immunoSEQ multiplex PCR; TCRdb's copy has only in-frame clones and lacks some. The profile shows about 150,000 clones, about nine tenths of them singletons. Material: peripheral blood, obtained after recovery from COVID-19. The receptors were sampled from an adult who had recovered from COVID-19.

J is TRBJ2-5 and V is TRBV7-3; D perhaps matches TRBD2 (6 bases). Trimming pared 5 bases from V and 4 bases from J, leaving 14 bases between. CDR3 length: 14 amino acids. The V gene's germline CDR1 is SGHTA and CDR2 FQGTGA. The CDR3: CASSPTRNPETQYF. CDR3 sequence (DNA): TGTGCCAGCAGCCCGACTAGGAACCCAGAGACCCAGTACTTC.

DNA of the CDR3: TGTGCCAGCAGCCCCAGACAAACCGGGGAGCTGTTTTTT. It codes for CASSPRQTGELFF. The V call is TRBV7-8, the J call TRBJ2-2, with D hard to call. Trimming stripped 5 bases from V and 5 bases from J, with 9 bases between. CDR1 and CDR2 (germline): SGHVS, FQNEAQ. The CDR3 has 13 amino acids.

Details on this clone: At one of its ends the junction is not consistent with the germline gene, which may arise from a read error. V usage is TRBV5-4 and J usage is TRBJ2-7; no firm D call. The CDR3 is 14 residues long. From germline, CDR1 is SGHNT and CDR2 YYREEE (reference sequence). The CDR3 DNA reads TGTGCCAGCACCTTGGATCGGAGCTCCTACGAGCAGTACTTC. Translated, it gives CASTLDRSSYEQYF.

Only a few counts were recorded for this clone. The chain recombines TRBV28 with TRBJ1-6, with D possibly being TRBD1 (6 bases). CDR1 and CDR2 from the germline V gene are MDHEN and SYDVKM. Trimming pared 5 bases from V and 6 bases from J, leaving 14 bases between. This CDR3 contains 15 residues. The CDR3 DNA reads TGTGCCAGCAGTCCACTTGGGGGGCGTAATTCACCCCTCCACTTT. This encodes CASSPLGGRNSPLHF.

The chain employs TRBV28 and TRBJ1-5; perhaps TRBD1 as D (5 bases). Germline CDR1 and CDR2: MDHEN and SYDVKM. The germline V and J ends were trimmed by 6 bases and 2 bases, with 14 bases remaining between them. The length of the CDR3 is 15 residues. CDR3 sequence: CASRPTGVGNQPQHF. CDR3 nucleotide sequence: TGTGCCAGCAGGCCAACAGGTGTTGGCAATCAGCCCCAGCATTTT.

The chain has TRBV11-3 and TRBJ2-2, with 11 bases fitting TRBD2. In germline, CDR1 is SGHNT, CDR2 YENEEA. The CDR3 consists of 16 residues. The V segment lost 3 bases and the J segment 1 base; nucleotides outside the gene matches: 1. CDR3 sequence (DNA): TGTGCCAGCAGCTTCGGACTAGCGGGGAACACCGGGGAGCTGTTTTTT. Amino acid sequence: CASSFGLAGNTGELFF.

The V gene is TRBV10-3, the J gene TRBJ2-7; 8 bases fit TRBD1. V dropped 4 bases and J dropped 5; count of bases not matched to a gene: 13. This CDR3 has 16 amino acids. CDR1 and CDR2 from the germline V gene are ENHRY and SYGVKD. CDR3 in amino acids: CAISGIQSGQADEQYF. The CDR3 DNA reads TGTGCCATCAGTGGGATACAGTCGGGACAGGCGGACGAGCAGTACTTC.

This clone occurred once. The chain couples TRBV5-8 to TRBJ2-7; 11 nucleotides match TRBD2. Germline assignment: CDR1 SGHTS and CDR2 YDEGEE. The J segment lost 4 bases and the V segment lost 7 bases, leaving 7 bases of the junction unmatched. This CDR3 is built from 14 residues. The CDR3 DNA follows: TGTGCCAGCTCCCTAGCGGGAGGCCGGTACGAGCAGTACTTC. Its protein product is CASSLAGGRYEQYF.

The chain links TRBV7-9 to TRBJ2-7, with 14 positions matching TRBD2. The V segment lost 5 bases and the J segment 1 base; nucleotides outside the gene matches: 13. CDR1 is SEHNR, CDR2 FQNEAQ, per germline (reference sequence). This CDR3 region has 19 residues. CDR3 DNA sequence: TGTGCCAGCAGCCCCTACTCTTCCGGGACTAGCGGGAGTTCCTACGAGCAGTACTTC. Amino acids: CASSPYSSGTSGSSYEQYF.

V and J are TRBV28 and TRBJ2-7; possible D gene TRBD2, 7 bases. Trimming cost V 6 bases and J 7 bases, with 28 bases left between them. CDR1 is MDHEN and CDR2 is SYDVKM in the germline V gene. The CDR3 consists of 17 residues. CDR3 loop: CASSIPSPGGLRGEQYF. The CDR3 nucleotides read TGTGCCAGCAGCATCCCTTCCCCCGGGGGGCTTCGGGGGGAGCAGTACTTC.

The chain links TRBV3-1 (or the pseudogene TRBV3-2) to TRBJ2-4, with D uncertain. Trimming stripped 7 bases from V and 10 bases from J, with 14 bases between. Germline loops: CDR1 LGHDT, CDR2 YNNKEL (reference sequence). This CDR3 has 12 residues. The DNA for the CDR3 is TGTGCCAGCAAAGGGCCCCGCCCTATTCAGTACTTC. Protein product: CASKGPRPIQYF.

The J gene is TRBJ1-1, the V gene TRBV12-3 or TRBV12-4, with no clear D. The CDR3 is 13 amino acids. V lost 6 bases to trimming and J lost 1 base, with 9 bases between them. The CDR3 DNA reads TGTGCCAGCAGCCTGGACGGGAACACTGAAGCTTTCTTT. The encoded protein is CASSLDGNTEAFF.

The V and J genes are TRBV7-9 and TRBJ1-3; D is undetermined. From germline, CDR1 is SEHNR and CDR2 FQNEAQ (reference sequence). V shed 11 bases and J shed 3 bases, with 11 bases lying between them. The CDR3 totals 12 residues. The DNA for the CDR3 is TGTGCCGTACGGGGTGGTGGAAACACCATATATTTT. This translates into CAVRGGGNTIYF.

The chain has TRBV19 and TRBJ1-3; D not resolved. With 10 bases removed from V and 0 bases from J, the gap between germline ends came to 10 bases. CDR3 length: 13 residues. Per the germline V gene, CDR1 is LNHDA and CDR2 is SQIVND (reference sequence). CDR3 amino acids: CATGFLSGNTIYF. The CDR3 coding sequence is TGTGCCACGGGGTTTCTCTCTGGAAACACCATATATTTT.

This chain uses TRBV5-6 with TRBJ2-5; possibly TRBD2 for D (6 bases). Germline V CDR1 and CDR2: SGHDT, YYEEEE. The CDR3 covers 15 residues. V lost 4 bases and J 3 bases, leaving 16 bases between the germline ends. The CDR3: CASSPSGRGEETQYF. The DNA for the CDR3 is TGTGCCAGCAGCCCCTCGGGGCGGGGCGAAGAGACCCAGTACTTC.

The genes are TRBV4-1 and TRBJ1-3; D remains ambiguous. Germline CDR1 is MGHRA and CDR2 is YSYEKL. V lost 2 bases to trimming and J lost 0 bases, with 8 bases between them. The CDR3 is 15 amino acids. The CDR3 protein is CASSQRLLSGNTIYF. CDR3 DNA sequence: TGCGCCAGCAGCCAACGACTGCTCTCTGGAAACACCATATATTTT.

CDR3 in amino acids: CASSNSPRDNTEAFF. CDR3 nucleotides: TGTGCCAGTAGTAATTCGCCCAGGGATAACACTGAAGCTTTCTTT. This chain uses TRBV19 with TRBJ1-1; a possible D gene is TRBD1 (5 bases). The CDR3 sequence is 15 residues long. V gave up 4 bases and J gave up 2 bases, with 14 bases separating them. Germline V gene sequence: CDR1 LNHDA, CDR2 SQIVND (reference sequence).

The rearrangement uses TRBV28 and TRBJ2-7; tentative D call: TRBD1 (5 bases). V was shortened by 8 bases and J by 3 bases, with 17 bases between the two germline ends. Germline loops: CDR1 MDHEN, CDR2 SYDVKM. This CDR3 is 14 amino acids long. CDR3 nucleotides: TGTGCCAGCTCGTCCCAGGGTTTCAACTACGAGCAGTACTTC. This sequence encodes CASSSQGFNYEQYF. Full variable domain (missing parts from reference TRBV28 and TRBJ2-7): DVKVTQSSRYLVKRTGEKVFLECVQDMDHENMFWYRQDPGLGLRLIYFSYDVKMKEKGDIPEGYSVSREKKERFSLILESASTNQTSMYLCASSSQGFNYEQYFGPGTRLTVT.

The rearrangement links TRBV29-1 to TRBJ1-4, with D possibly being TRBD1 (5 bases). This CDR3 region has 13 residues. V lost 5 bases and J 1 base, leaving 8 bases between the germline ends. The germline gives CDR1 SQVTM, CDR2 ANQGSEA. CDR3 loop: CSVPDKTNEKLFF. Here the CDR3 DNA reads TGCAGCGTTCCGGACAAAACTAATGAAAAACTGTTTTTT.

This chain's CDR3 is CASKGRGTGNTIYF. The CDR3 DNA follows: TGTGCCAGCAAGGGCAGGGGAACTGGAAACACCATATATTTT. The chain couples TRBV6-5 to TRBJ1-3; tentatively, D is TRBD1 (6 bases). Germline V gives CDR1 MNHEY, CDR2 SVGAGI. The CDR3 is 14 residues long. Deletions cut 7 bases from V and 2 bases from J, with 12 bases between.

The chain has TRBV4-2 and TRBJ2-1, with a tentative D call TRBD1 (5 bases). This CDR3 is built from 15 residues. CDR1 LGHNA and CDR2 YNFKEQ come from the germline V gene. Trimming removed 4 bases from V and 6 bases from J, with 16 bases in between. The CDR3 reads CASSPDLRGGNEQFF. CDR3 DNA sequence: TGTGCCAGCAGCCCCGACCTTAGGGGTGGCAATGAGCAGTTCTTC.

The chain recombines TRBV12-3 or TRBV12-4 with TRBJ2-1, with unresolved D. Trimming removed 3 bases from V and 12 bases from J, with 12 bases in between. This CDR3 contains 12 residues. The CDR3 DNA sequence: TGTGCCAGCAGTTTGGATTTAGCTTCGCAGTTCTTC. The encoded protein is CASSLDLASQFF.

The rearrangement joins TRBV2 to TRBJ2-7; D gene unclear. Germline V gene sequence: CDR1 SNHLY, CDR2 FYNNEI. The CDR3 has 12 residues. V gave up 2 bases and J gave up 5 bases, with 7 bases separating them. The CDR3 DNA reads TGTGCCAGCAGTGAAATCAGCAACGAGCAGTACTTC. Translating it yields CASSEISNEQYF.

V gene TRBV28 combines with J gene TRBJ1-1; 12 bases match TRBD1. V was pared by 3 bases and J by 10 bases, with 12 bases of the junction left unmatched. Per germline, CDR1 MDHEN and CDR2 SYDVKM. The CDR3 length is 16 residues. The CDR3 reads CASSFYAGTGGWRAFF. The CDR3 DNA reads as TGTGCCAGCAGTTTTTATGCCGGGACAGGGGGCTGGAGAGCTTTCTTT.

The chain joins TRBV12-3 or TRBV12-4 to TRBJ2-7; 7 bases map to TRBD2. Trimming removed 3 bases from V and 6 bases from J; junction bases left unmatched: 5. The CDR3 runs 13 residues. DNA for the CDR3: TGTGCCAGCAGTTTGGGGGGGGAGCGCGAGCAGTACTTC. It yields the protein CASSLGGEREQYF.

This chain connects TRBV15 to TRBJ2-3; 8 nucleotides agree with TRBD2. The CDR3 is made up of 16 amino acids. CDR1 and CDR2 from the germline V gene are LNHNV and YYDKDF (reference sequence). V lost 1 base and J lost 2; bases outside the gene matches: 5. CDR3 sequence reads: CATSRAAGGPTDTQYF. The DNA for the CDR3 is TGTGCCACCAGCAGAGCGGCGGGGGGCCCCACAGATACGCAGTATTTT.

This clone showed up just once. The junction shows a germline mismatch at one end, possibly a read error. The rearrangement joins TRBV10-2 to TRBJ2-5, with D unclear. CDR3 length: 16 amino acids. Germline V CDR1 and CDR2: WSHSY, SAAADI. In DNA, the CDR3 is TGCGCCAGCACTGAGACACCCCTGGGTTCCCAAGAGACCCAGTACTTC. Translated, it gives CASTETPLGSQETQYF.

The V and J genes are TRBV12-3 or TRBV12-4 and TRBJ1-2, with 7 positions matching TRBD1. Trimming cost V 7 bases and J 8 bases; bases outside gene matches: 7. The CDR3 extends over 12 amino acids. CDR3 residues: CASTYSGGGYTF. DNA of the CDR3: TGTGCCAGCACCTATTCAGGGGGAGGCTACACCTTC.